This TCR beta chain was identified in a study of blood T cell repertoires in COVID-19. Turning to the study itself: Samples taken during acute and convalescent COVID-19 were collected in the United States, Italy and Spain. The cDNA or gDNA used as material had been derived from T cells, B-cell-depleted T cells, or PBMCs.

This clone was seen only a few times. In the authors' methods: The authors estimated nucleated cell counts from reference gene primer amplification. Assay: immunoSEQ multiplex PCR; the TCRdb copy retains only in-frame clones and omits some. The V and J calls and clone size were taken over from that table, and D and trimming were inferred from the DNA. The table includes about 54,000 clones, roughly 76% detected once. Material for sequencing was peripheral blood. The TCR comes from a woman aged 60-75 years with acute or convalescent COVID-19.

This CDR3 is CASSRGQNTEAFF. DNA for the CDR3: TGTGCCAGCAGCAGGGGTCAGAACACTGAAGCTTTCTTT. The chain has TRBV11-3 and TRBJ1-1; perhaps TRBD1 as D (5 bases). V was trimmed by 5 bases and J by 1 base, leaving 8 bases between them. This CDR3 is 13 amino acids long. Germline loops: CDR1 SGHNT, CDR2 YENEEA.